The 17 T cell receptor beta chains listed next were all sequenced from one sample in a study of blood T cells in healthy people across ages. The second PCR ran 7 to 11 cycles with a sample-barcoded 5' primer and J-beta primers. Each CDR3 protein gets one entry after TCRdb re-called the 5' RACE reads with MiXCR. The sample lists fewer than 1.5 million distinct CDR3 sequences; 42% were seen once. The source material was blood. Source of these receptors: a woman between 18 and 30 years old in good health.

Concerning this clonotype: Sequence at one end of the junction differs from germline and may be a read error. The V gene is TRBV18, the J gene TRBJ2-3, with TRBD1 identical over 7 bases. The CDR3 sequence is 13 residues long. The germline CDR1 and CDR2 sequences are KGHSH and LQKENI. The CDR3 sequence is CASSPRRTGTQYF. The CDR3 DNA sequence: TGTGCCAGCTCACCACGAAGGACAGGTACGCAGTATTTT. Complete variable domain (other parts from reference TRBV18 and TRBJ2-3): NAGVMQNPRHLVRRRGQEARLRCSPMKGHSHVYWYRQLPEEGLKFMVYLQKENIIDESGMPKERFSAEFPKEGPSILRIQQVVRGDSAAYFCASSPRRTGTQYFGPGTRLTVL.

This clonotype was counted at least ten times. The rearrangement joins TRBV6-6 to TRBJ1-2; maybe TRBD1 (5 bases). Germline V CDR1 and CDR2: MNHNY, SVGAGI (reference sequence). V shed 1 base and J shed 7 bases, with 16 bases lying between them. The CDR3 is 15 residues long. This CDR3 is CASSYLGGESSGYTF. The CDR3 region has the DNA TGTGCCAGCAGTTACTTGGGGGGAGAAAGCTCTGGCTACACCTTC.

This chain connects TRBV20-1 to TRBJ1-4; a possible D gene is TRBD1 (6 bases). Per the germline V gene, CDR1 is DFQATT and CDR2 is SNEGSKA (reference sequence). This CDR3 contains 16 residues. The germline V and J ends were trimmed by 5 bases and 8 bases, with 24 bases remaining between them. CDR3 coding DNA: TGCAGTGCTGGGGCGGCCCCCGGGGGCTCTAGCGAAAAACTGTTTTTT. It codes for CSAGAAPGGSSEKLFF.

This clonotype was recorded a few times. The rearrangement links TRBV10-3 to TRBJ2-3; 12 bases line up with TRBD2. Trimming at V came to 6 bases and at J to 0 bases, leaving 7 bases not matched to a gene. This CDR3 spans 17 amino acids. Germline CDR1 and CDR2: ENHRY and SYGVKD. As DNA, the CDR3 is TGTGCCATCAGAAAGACTAGCGGGGGAGCTAGCACAGATACGCAGTATTTT. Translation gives CAIRKTSGGASTDTQYF.

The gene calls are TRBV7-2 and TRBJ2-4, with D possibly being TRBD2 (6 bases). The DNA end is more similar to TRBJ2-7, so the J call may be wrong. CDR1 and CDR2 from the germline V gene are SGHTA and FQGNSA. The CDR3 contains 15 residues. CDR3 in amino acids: CASSLGSGETYEQYF. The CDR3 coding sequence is TGTGCCAGCAGCTTGGGTAGCGGAGAGACCTACGAGCAGTACTTC.

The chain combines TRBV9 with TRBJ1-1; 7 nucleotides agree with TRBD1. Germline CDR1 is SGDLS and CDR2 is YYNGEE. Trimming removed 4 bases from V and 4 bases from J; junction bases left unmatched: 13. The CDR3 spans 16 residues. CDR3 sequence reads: CASSPSPRQGGTEAFF. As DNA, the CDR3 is TGTGCCAGCAGCCCTAGCCCCCGACAGGGTGGCACTGAAGCTTTCTTT.

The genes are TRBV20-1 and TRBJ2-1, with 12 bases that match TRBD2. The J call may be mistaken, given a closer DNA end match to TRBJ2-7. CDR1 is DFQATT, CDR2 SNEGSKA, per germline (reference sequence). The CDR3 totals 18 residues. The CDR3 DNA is TGCAGTGCTAGTCCAGCTAGCGGGAGGGGGAGCTCCTACAATGAGCAGTACTTC. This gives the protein CSASPASGRGSSYNEQYF.

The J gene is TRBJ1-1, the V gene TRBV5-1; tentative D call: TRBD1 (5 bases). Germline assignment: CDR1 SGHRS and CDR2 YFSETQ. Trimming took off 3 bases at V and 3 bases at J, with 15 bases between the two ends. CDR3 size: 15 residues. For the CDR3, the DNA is TGCGCCAGCAGCTCGCAGGGTATGAGGGACACTGAAGCTTTCTTT. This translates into CASSSQGMRDTEAFF. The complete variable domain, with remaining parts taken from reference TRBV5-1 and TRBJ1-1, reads KAGVTQTPRYLIKTRGQQVTLSCSPISGHRSVSWYQQTPGQGLQFLFEYFSETQRNKGNFPGRFSGRQFSNSRSEMNVSTLELGDSALYLCASSSQGMRDTEAFFGQGTRLTVV.

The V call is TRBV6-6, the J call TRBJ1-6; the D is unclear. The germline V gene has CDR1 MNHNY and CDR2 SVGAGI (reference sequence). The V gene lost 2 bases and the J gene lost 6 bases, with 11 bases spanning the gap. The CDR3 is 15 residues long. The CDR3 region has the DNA TGTGCCAGCAGTTACGGGCAGGATGGTAATTCACCCCTCCACTTT. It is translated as CASSYGQDGNSPLHF.

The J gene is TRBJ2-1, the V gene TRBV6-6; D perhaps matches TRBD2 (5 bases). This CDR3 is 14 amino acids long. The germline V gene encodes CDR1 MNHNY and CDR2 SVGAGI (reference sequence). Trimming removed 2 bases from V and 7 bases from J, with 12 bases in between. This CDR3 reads CASSYEDPGNEQFF. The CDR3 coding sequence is TGTGCCAGCAGTTACGAAGACCCGGGAAATGAGCAGTTCTTC.

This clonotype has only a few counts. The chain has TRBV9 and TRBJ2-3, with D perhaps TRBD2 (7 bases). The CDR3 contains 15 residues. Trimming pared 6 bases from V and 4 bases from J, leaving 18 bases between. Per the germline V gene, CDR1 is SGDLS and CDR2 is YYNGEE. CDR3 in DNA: TGTGCCAGCACACTATGGGGGGGCGAATCAGATACGCAGTATTTT. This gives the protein CASTLWGGESDTQYF. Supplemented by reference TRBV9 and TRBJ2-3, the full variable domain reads DSGVTQTPKHLITATGQRVTLRCSPRSGDLSVYWYQQSLDQGLQFLIQYYNGEERAKGNILERFSAQQFPDLHSELNLSSLELGDSALYFCASTLWGGESDTQYFGPGTRLTVL.

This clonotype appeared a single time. The CDR3 DNA reads TGTGCCAGCAGTGACTTTAGTGAGCAGTTCTTC. Its protein product is CASSDFSEQFF. V is TRBV6-4 and J is TRBJ2-1; D gene ambiguous. The CDR3 runs to 11 residues. From germline, CDR1 is MRHNA and CDR2 SNTAGT. With 1 base removed from V and 9 bases from J, the gap between germline ends came to 4 bases.

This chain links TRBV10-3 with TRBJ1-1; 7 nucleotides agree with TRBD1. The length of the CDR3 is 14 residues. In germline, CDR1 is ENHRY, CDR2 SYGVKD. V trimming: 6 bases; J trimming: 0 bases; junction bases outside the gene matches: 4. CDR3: CAIRGTAMNTEAFF. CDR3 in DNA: TGTGCCATCAGGGGGACAGCCATGAACACTGAAGCTTTCTTT.

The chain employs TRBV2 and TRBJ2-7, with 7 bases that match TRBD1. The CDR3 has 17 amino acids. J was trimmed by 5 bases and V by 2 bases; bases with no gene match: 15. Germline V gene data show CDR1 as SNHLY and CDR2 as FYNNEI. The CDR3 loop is CASSEFQTGFTENEQYF. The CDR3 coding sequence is TGTGCCAGCAGTGAATTCCAGACAGGGTTCACCGAGAACGAGCAGTACTTC. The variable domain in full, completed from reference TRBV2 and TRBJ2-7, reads EPEVTQTPSHQVTQMGQEVILRCVPISNHLYFYWYRQILGQKVEFLVSFYNNEISEKSEIFDDQFSVERPDGSNFTLKIRSTKLEDSAMYFCASSEFQTGFTENEQYFGPGTRLTVT.

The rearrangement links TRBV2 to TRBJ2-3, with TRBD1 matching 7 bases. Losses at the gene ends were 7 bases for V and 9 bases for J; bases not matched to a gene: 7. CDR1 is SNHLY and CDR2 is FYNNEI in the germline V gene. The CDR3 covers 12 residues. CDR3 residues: CASNGQERTQYF. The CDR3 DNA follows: TGTGCCAGCAATGGACAGGAAAGGACGCAGTATTTT.

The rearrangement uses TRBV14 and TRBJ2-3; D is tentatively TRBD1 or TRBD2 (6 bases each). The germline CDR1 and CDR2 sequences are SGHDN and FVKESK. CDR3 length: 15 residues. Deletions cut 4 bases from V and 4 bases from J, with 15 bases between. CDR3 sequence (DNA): TGTGCCAGCAGCCCCCTGGGGGGCCAGGCAGATACGCAGTATTTT. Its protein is CASSPLGGQADTQYF. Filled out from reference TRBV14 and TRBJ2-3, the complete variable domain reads EAGVTQFPSHSVIEKGQTVTLRCDPISGHDNLYWYRRVMGKEIKFLLHFVKESKQDESGMPNNRFLAERTGGTYSTLKVQPAELEDSGVYFCASSPLGGQADTQYFGPGTRLTVL.

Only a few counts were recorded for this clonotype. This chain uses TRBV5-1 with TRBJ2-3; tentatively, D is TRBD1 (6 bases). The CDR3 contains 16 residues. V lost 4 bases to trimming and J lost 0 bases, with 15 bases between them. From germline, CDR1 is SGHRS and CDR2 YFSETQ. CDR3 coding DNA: TGCGCCAGCAGCCCCCCGGACAGATCTAGCACAGATACGCAGTATTTT. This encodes CASSPPDRSSTDTQYF.